The 30 T cell receptor beta chains reported below all come from one sample, sequenced in a study of CD8 T cells in ankylosing spondylitis (dated by TCRdb to 2017 to 2019). Library creation used 5' RACE. The instrument given in TCRdb is Illumina HiSeq 2500. TCRdb itself trimmed the public reads at Q25 with fastp, ran MiXCR and retained productive beta chains. Every CDR3 protein is listed once, alongside the most common genes and DNA of its rows. A total of 80,000 to 100,000 distinct CDR3 sequences appear in this sample, 8.8% of them only once. In total, the top ten clones hold under 6% of the sample. Sequencing was done on a sample of blood, either unsorted or a sorted T cell fraction (not recorded which). The receptors stem from a male donor with ankylosing spondylitis or in good health (not recorded which).

Ten or more counts support this clonotype. The chain carries TRBV20-1 and TRBJ1-5; TRBD1 matches at 11 bases. Germline values: CDR1 DFQATT, CDR2 SNEGSKA (reference sequence). This CDR3 contains 16 residues. Unmatched junction bases numbered 10, after V lost 6 bases and J lost 3 bases. The CDR3 region has the DNA TGCAGTGCGGGTGGAGGGACAGGGGGACTCAATCAGCCCCAGCATTTT. Residues: CSAGGGTGGLNQPQHF.

The chain joins TRBV20-1 to TRBJ2-5, with 9 bases lining up with TRBD2. The germline gives CDR1 DFQATT, CDR2 SNEGSKA (reference sequence). J gave up 7 bases and V 0 bases, and 21 bases lay outside the gene matches. CDR3 length: 19 amino acids. The DNA of the CDR3 is TGCAGTGCTAGAGACCCCTGGGGGCTAGCGGGGATAGGAACGGGGACCCAGTACTTC. Protein: CSARDPWGLAGIGTGTQYF.

The table lists this clonotype with many counts. This sequence joins TRBV12-3 or TRBV12-4 and TRBJ2-2; no clear D gene. Trimming removed 4 bases at V and 0 bases at J, with 9 bases between. The CDR3 contains 15 residues. This CDR3 reads CASSWSASNTGELFF. CDR3 nucleotide sequence: TGTGCCAGCAGTTGGTCAGCCTCGAACACCGGGGAGCTGTTTTTT.

This clonotype has only a few counts. This sequence joins TRBV9 and TRBJ2-1; TRBD2 matches 8 bases. From germline, CDR1 is SGDLS and CDR2 YYNGEE. V trimming: 0 bases; J trimming: 5 bases; junction bases outside the gene matches: 7. The CDR3 totals 16 residues. For the CDR3, the DNA is TGTGCCAGCAGCGTAGACGGCGGGGGGACCAACAATGAGCAGTTCTTC. This sequence encodes CASSVDGGGTNNEQFF. Looking up the rest from reference TRBV9 and TRBJ2-1 gives the full variable domain: DSGVTQTPKHLITATGQRVTLRCSPRSGDLSVYWYQQSLDQGLQFLIQYYNGEERAKGNILERFSAQQFPDLHSELNLSSLELGDSALYFCASSVDGGGTNNEQFFGPGTRLTVL.

This clonotype was counted many times. V usage is TRBV5-1 and J usage is TRBJ1-5; D is unclear. CDR1 and CDR2 (germline): SGHRS, YFSETQ. This CDR3 contains 16 residues. V gave up 0 bases and J gave up 6 bases, with 16 bases separating them. The CDR3 nucleotides are TGCGCCAGCAGCTTGGGCACCTTATTGGGGAGTCAGCCCCAGCATTTT. This encodes CASSLGTLLGSQPQHF.

This clonotype was seen repeatedly, ten times or more. The gene calls are TRBV20-1 and TRBJ2-7; possibly TRBD1 for D (6 bases). Germline assignment: CDR1 DFQATT and CDR2 SNEGSKA (reference sequence). Trimming removed 3 bases from V and 3 bases from J, with 9 bases in between. The CDR3 covers 12 residues. CDR3 sequence reads: CSASGDNYEQYF. The CDR3 nucleotides read TGCAGTGCTAGCGGGGACAACTACGAGCAGTACTTC.

To note about this clonotype: Possible read error: a much larger clone is one base away. This rearrangement joins TRBV28 to TRBJ2-7; D gene ambiguous. Germline V lookup: CDR1 MDHEN, CDR2 SYDVKM. The CDR3 covers 12 residues. CDR3 coding DNA: TGTGCCAGCAGTCCCGACCGCTACGCGCAGTACTTC. Protein: CASSPDRYAQYF. Together with reference TRBV28 and TRBJ2-7, the CDR3 gives the full variable domain: DVKVTQSSRYLVKRTGEKVFLECVQDMDHENMFWYRQDPGLGLRLIYFSYDVKMKEKGDIPEGYSVSREKKERFSLILESASTNQTSMYLCASSPDRYAQYFGPGTRLTVT.

This clonotype was picked up many times. The chain uses TRBV5-1 and TRBJ1-6; no firm D call. The CDR3 totals 14 residues. V was pared by 3 bases and J by 8 bases, with 12 bases between. Germline V lookup: CDR1 SGHRS, CDR2 YFSETQ. The DNA for the CDR3 is TGCGCCAGCAGCTGGACTGACGGCTATTCACCCCTCCACTTT. It encodes CASSWTDGYSPLHF.

At least ten counts were recorded for this clonotype. This chain links TRBV28 with TRBJ1-1; no clear D gene. V was shortened by 5 bases and J by 5 bases, with 6 bases between the two germline ends. Germline CDR1 MDHEN, CDR2 SYDVKM. This CDR3 comprises 11 residues. DNA for the CDR3: TGTGCCAGCAGTGATGGGACTGAAGCTTTCTTT. Translated: CASSDGTEAFF.

This clonotype was seen repeatedly, ten times or more. The rearrangement links TRBV5-1 to TRBJ2-4, with 8 bases aligning to TRBD1. V was pared by 5 bases and J by 5 bases, with 6 bases of the junction left unmatched. The germline CDR1 and CDR2 sequences are SGHRS and YFSETQ. The CDR3 is 14 residues long. CDR3 sequence reads: CASSFGQGENIQYF. CDR3 DNA: TGCGCCAGCAGTTTTGGACAGGGTGAAAACATTCAGTACTTC.

The sample holds many counts of this clonotype. This chain connects TRBV7-3 to TRBJ2-6; 8 bases fit TRBD2. Germline assignment: CDR1 SGHTA and CDR2 FQGTGA. J gave up 1 base and V 4 bases, and 6 bases lay outside the gene matches. The CDR3 extends over 17 amino acids. CDR3 region: CASSSSGGRSGANVLTF. CDR3 in DNA: TGTGCCAGCAGCTCAAGCGGGGGACGTTCTGGGGCCAACGTCCTGACTTTC.

The table lists this clonotype with many counts. CDR3 in amino acids: CASTGGLEQFF. In DNA, the CDR3 is TGTGCCAGCACGGGGGGGCTTGAGCAGTTCTTC. V and J are TRBV12-3 or TRBV12-4 and TRBJ2-1, with 8 bases lining up with TRBD2. Trimming removed 7 bases from V and 9 bases from J; junction bases left unmatched: 2. The length of the CDR3 is 11 residues.

This sequence joins TRBV5-1 and TRBJ2-3, with D unresolved. The CDR3 spans 14 residues. V was pared by 4 bases and J by 0 bases, with 9 bases between. CDR1 SGHRS and CDR2 YFSETQ come from the germline V gene. The CDR3 protein is CASSPDPSTDTQYF. DNA for the CDR3: TGCGCCAGCAGCCCGGACCCAAGCACAGATACGCAGTATTTT.

The table lists this clonotype with a count of one. A read error may be the cause here, since a much bigger clone is one base away. The chain links TRBV3-1 to TRBJ2-2, with unresolved D. Germline values: CDR1 LGHDT, CDR2 YNNKEL (reference sequence). The CDR3 totals 16 residues. The germline V and J ends were trimmed by 0 bases and 7 bases, with 15 bases remaining between them. The CDR3 loop is CASSQDPRRVDGELFF. The DNA of the CDR3 is TGTGCCAGCAGCCAAGATCCGAGACGAGTCGACGGGGAGCTGTTTTTT.

In its sample, this clonotype was seen many times. The chain uses TRBV5-1 and TRBJ2-1; D is possibly TRBD1 (6 bases). The germline gives CDR1 SGHRS, CDR2 YFSETQ. The CDR3 consists of 15 residues. Trimming cost V 4 bases and J 1 base, with 12 bases left between them. The CDR3 region is CASSLHRESYNEQFF. CDR3 in DNA: TGCGCCAGCAGCCTGCACAGGGAATCCTACAATGAGCAGTTCTTC. Supplemented by reference TRBV5-1 and TRBJ2-1, the full variable domain reads KAGVTQTPRYLIKTRGQQVTLSCSPISGHRSVSWYQQTPGQGLQFLFEYFSETQRNKGNFPGRFSGRQFSNSRSEMNVSTLELGDSALYLCASSLHRESYNEQFFGPGTRLTVL.

In regard to this clonotype: A much larger clone is a single base away; this may be a read error. The chain is built from TRBV7-2 and TRBJ1-5, with a possible D match to TRBD1 (6 bases). The CDR3 runs 15 residues. V dropped 2 bases and J dropped 2 bases, with 10 bases sitting between them. Per germline, CDR1 SGHTA and CDR2 FQGNSA. The CDR3 loop reads CASSLKGGGNQPQHF. The DNA for the CDR3 is TGTGCCAGCAGCTTAAAAGGGGGGGGCAATCAGCCCCAGCATTTT. Based on the CDR3 plus reference TRBV7-2 and TRBJ1-5, the full variable domain is GAGVSQSPSNKVTEKGKDVELRCDPISGHTALYWYRQSLGQGLEFLIYFQGNSAPDKSGLPSDRFSAERTGGSVSTLTIQRTQQEDSAVYLCASSLKGGGNQPQHFGDGTRLSIL.

This clonotype was picked up many times. The CDR3 reads CASSLDPSHSGNTIYF. CDR3 nucleotide sequence: TGTGCCAGCAGTTTAGACCCATCACACTCTGGAAACACCATATATTTT. This chain connects TRBV12-3 or TRBV12-4 to TRBJ1-3; D is undetermined. V was pared by 1 base and J by 0 bases, with 10 bases between. CDR3 length: 16 residues.

The sample holds many counts of this clonotype. The chain is built from TRBV9 and TRBJ2-6; D not resolved. The CDR3 covers 17 residues. The germline gives CDR1 SGDLS, CDR2 YYNGEE. V lost 0 bases, J lost 0 bases, and 10 bases lay in between. Written as DNA, the CDR3 is TGTGCCAGCAGCGTAGGGGGTATGGGCTCTGGGGCCAACGTCCTGACTTTC. Its translation: CASSVGGMGSGANVLTF.

This clonotype was counted many times. This chain uses TRBV5-1 with TRBJ2-2; TRBD1 or TRBD2 may be the D gene (5 bases each). This CDR3 comprises 12 residues. Germline CDR1 and CDR2: SGHRS and YFSETQ. Trimming stripped 5 bases from V and 7 bases from J, with 9 bases between. The chain's CDR3 is CASRGDVGELFF. The CDR3 DNA sequence: TGCGCCAGCAGAGGGGACGTCGGGGAGCTGTTTTTT.

The sample holds many counts of this clonotype. The CDR3 DNA is TGTGCCAGCAGCCCATACCAGTCCAGCTCGGAGCTGTTTTTT. This sequence encodes CASSPYQSSSELFF. The rearrangement joins TRBV6-2 or TRBV6-3 to TRBJ2-2; no definite D call. The ends were cut back, 6 bases at V and 10 bases at J, with 18 bases in the middle. Looked up from germline, CDR1 is MNHEY and CDR2 is SVGEGT. CDR3 length equals 14 residues.

This clonotype occurred many times. The V gene is TRBV5-8, the J gene TRBJ1-1; the D is unclear. The CDR3 length is 12 residues. Germline values: CDR1 SGHTS, CDR2 YDEGEE. The V gene lost 4 bases and the J gene lost 7 bases, with 11 bases spanning the gap. The CDR3 DNA follows: TGTGCCAGCAGCGTTTCAGGTCTTGAAGCTTTCTTT. This translates into CASSVSGLEAFF.

Ten or more counts support this clonotype. J is TRBJ2-2 and V is TRBV20-1; no firm D call. V was pared by 3 bases and J by 3 bases, with 11 bases between. The length of the CDR3 is 14 residues. The germline V gene has CDR1 DFQATT and CDR2 SNEGSKA (reference sequence). This CDR3 reads CSARFPRHTGELFF. The DNA for the CDR3 is TGCAGTGCTAGGTTCCCAAGGCACACCGGGGAGCTGTTTTTT.

This clonotype was picked up many times. This chain joins TRBV12-3 or TRBV12-4 and TRBJ2-1; 7 positions agree with TRBD2. The length of the CDR3 is 15 residues. Trimming at V came to 7 bases and at J to 1 base, leaving 7 bases not matched to a gene. CDR3 bases: TGTGCCAGCACTCCTAGCGGAGCTTCCTACAATGAGCAGTTCTTC. Translated: CASTPSGASYNEQFF.

At least ten counts were recorded for this clonotype. Sequence at one end of the junction differs from germline and may be a read error. The chain carries TRBV9 and TRBJ2-1; 10 bases match TRBD2. From germline, CDR1 is SGDLS and CDR2 YYNGEE. CDR3 length equals 14 residues. The CDR3 is CASSESGGANVQFF. The DNA for the CDR3 is TGTGCCAGCAGCGAAAGCGGGGGGGCCAATGTGCAGTTCTTC.

This clonotype appeared many times. The V gene is TRBV5-1, the J gene TRBJ1-1; D is perhaps TRBD1 (5 bases). The CDR3 has 14 residues. Per the germline V gene, CDR1 is SGHRS and CDR2 is YFSETQ. V was trimmed by 5 bases and J by 0 bases, leaving 11 bases between them. CDR3 bases: TGCGCCAGCAGTTCAACGGGACTGAACACTGAAGCTTTCTTT. Protein: CASSSTGLNTEAFF.

This clonotype was counted at least ten times. The chain joins TRBV9 to TRBJ2-3, with 10 nucleotides matching TRBD2. CDR3 size: 15 residues. In germline, CDR1 is SGDLS, CDR2 YYNGEE. The ends lost 1 base at V and 2 bases at J; junction bases unmatched: 1. The CDR3 DNA reads TGTGCCAGCAGCGTAAGCGGGGGGGTCACAGATACGCAGTATTTT. Translation: CASSVSGGVTDTQYF.

The table lists this clonotype with many counts. The V call is TRBV29-1, the J call TRBJ2-2; the match to TRBD1 covers 8 bases. The CDR3 sequence is 13 residues long. Germline V gene data show CDR1 as SQVTM and CDR2 as ANQGSEA. The DNA of the CDR3 is TGCATGGCAGGGGGCGAGAACACCGGGGAGCTGTTTTTT. Translating it yields CMAGGENTGELFF.

This chain links TRBV11-1 with TRBJ2-1; TRBD2 matches at 14 bases. V shed 5 bases and J 3 bases; nucleotides not matched to a gene: 9. Germline assignment: CDR1 SGHAT and CDR2 FQDESV (reference sequence). CDR3 length: 18 amino acids. The CDR3 coding sequence is TGTGCCAGCAGCGCCCTGACTAGCGGGGGGGCTCTCTACAATGAGCAGTTCTTC. It encodes CASSALTSGGALYNEQFF.

This clonotype has more than one count but fewer than ten. The chain employs TRBV14 and TRBJ2-1; 8 bases match TRBD1. CDR3 size: 15 residues. The trim removed 4 bases at V and 3 bases at J, leaving 5 bases unmatched. Per the germline V gene, CDR1 is SGHDN and CDR2 is FVKESK. CDR3 sequence (DNA): TGTGCCAGCAGCCCCCAGGGGGCTGTCTACAATGAGCAGTTCTTC. It yields the protein CASSPQGAVYNEQFF.

This clonotype was counted ten times or more. This chain joins TRBV23-1 and TRBJ2-1; tentative D call: TRBD2 (5 bases). TRBV23-1 is recorded as an ORF, its role being uncertain. V dropped 0 bases and J dropped 9 bases, with 15 bases sitting between them. This CDR3 is 15 amino acids long. CDR3 sequence (DNA): TGCGCCAGCAGTCAATCTAAGGAAGCCGCGGGTGAGCAGTTCTTC. This codes for CASSQSKEAAGEQFF.